This T cell receptor beta chain derives from a study of metastatic and nonmetastatic thyroid tumors. This CDR3 region has 14 residues. Germline V gene data show CDR1 as LGHNA and CDR2 as YNFKEQ. V gave up 0 bases and J gave up 9 bases, with 12 bases separating them. TCRdb reanalyzed the PCR reads with MiXCR. The sample lists 15,000 to 20,000 clones, about a quarter occurring once. This clone occurred many times. No patient had received any treatment before thyroid surgery. This chain uses TRBV4-2 with TRBJ2-4; the D is unclear. Source material: tumor tissue. This TCR derives from a female donor with papillary thyroid cancer or a benign thyroid nodule (not recorded which). Some clones in this sample may be carry-over from other donors' samples. In DNA form, the CDR3 reads TGTGCCAGCAGCCAAGATCCAGCGTGGAGCATTCAGTACTTC. Translation: CASSQDPAWSIQYF.